The 23 T cell receptor beta chains below come from one sample, sequenced in a study of cytomegalovirus exposure and HLA in healthy donors. Measured with immunoSEQ multiplex PCR; TCRdb has only the in-frame clones, and not every one. The sample carries around 98,000 clones, roughly 85% recorded once. The specimen was PBMCs. The receptor source for this set is a woman aged 25 to 45 in good health and CMV-seronegative.

This chain links TRBV5-1 with TRBJ2-1; TRBD2 matches at 9 bases. The CDR3 runs to 15 residues. After removal of 4 bases from V and 7 bases from J, the junction contained 9 bases not matched to a gene. Per germline, CDR1 SGHRS and CDR2 YFSETQ. CDR3 protein: CASSLSSGNGNEQFF. The DNA for the CDR3 is TGCGCCAGCAGCCTGTCTAGCGGGAATGGGAATGAGCAGTTCTTC.

The CDR3 loop reads CASSPGQFGSNQPQHF. As DNA, the CDR3 is TGTGCCAGTAGCCCGGGACAGTTTGGGAGCAATCAGCCCCAGCATTTT. V and J are TRBV19 and TRBJ1-5; the match to TRBD1 covers 7 bases. CDR3 length: 16 amino acids. V was pared by 6 bases and J by 1 base, with 9 bases of the junction left unmatched. Germline assignment: CDR1 LNHDA and CDR2 SQIVND (reference sequence).

This chain uses TRBV19 with TRBJ1-6; D ambiguous. The germline V gene has CDR1 LNHDA and CDR2 SQIVND (reference sequence). The CDR3 is 16 residues long. With 3 bases removed from V and 0 bases from J, the gap between germline ends came to 9 bases. The CDR3 sequence: CASSILRSSYNSPLHF. CDR3 DNA sequence: TGTGCCAGTAGTATCCTCCGTAGCTCCTATAATTCACCCCTCCACTTT.

The chain uses TRBV6-5 and TRBJ2-5; D is unresolved. Germline V gives CDR1 MNHEY, CDR2 SVGAGI. V dropped 3 bases and J dropped 0 bases, with 8 bases sitting between them. The length of the CDR3 is 14 residues. As DNA, the CDR3 is TGTGCCAGCAGTTATAGTGGAGACCAAGAGACCCAGTACTTC. Translated, it gives CASSYSGDQETQYF.

This clone was seen only once. The CDR3 nucleotides read TGCGCCAGCAGCCAAACAGGGGACTCCTACAATGAGCAGTTCTTC. Its protein product is CASSQTGDSYNEQFF. The rearrangement uses TRBV5-1 and TRBJ2-1; 7 nucleotides match TRBD1. There are 15 residues in the CDR3. V lost 4 bases, J lost 0 bases, and 4 bases stayed unmatched. Germline CDR1 and CDR2: SGHRS and YFSETQ.

The rearrangement uses TRBV6-6 and TRBJ2-5; weak D call: TRBD1 (5 bases). In germline, CDR1 is MNHNY, CDR2 SVGAGI (reference sequence). The CDR3 length is 13 residues. Between the trimmed V and J ends, which lost 6 bases and 3 bases, there was a span of 11 bases. The CDR3 protein is CASSPEGEETQYF. The DNA of the CDR3 is TGTGCCAGCAGCCCCGAAGGGGAAGAGACCCAGTACTTC.

The CDR3 nucleotides are TGTGCCAGCAGCTTAGGCGTCCGAGGGTGGGATGAAAAACTGTTTTTT. As protein: CASSLGVRGWDEKLFF. This chain uses TRBV11-2 with TRBJ1-4; D unresolved. V was cut by 1 base and J by 6 bases, with 15 bases left in between. Per germline, CDR1 SGHAT and CDR2 FQNNGV. CDR3 size: 16 residues.

J is TRBJ2-6 and V is TRBV2, with D perhaps matching TRBD1 (6 bases). This CDR3 comprises 19 residues. CDR1 and CDR2 (germline): SNHLY, FYNNEI. Trimming took off 4 bases at V and 0 bases at J, with 19 bases between the two ends. In DNA, the CDR3 is TGTGCCAGCAGTGTAAATTCAGGACAGATTTTCTCTGGGGCCAACGTCCTGACTTTC. Translation gives CASSVNSGQIFSGANVLTF.

This chain connects TRBV2 to TRBJ2-3, with TRBD2 matching 10 bases. The CDR3 runs to 14 residues. Germline V CDR1 and CDR2: SNHLY, FYNNEI. Trimming removed 6 bases from V and 5 bases from J; junction bases left unmatched: 5. The CDR3 DNA reads TGTGCCAGCAGGGTTCCTAGCGGGGGAGATACGCAGTATTTT. It yields the protein CASRVPSGGDTQYF.

V usage is TRBV7-9 and J usage is TRBJ2-1, with 10 positions matching TRBD2. Germline V gives CDR1 SEHNR, CDR2 FQNEAQ (reference sequence). V lost 5 bases to trimming and J lost 0 bases; unmatched junction nucleotides: 1. The CDR3 has 15 amino acids. For the CDR3, the DNA is TGTGCCAGCAGCCCTAGCGGGAGCTCCTACAATGAGCAGTTCTTC. It is translated as CASSPSGSSYNEQFF.

The CDR3 spells CASTNRGKNSPLHF. In DNA form, the CDR3 reads TGTGCCAGCACGAACCGGGGGAAAAATTCACCCCTCCACTTT. This chain links TRBV6-5 with TRBJ1-6; D is possibly TRBD1 (5 bases). This CDR3 contains 14 residues. Germline CDR1 is MNHEY and CDR2 is SVGAGI. Trimming stripped 7 bases from V and 7 bases from J, with 14 bases between.

The V and J genes are TRBV15 and TRBJ2-5, with 12 bases lining up with TRBD2. Germline V gives CDR1 LNHNV, CDR2 YYDKDF (reference sequence). With 5 bases clipped from V and 2 bases from J, the junction kept 6 bases outside the gene matches. This CDR3 contains 16 residues. CDR3 sequence (DNA): TGTGCCACCAGCCGCCTCGGGACTAGCGGGCAAGAGACCCAGTACTTC. Translating it yields CATSRLGTSGQETQYF.

The chain links TRBV7-9 to TRBJ1-2; maybe TRBD1 (5 bases). CDR3 size: 13 residues. CDR1 and CDR2 from the germline V gene are SEHNR and FQNEAQ (reference sequence). V was clipped by 4 bases and J by 7 bases, with 13 bases between them. The CDR3 reads CASSWGEAIGYTF. In nucleotides, the CDR3 is TGTGCCAGCAGCTGGGGGGAAGCAATTGGCTACACCTTC. Looking up the rest from reference TRBV7-9 and TRBJ1-2 gives the full variable domain: DTGVSQNPRHKITKRGQNVTFRCDPISEHNRLYWYRQTLGQGPEFLTYFQNEAQLEKSRLLSDRFSAERPKGSFSTLEIQRTEQGDSAMYLCASSWGEAIGYTFGSGTRLTVV.

The rearrangement links TRBV19 to TRBJ1-3; 10 nucleotides agree with TRBD1. The CDR3 sequence is 16 residues long. In germline, CDR1 is LNHDA, CDR2 SQIVND (reference sequence). V trimming: 8 bases; J trimming: 3 bases; junction bases outside the gene matches: 10. The CDR3: CASLPDRGMIGNTIYF. CDR3 bases: TGTGCCAGTCTCCCGGACAGGGGGATGATTGGAAACACCATATATTTT.

This clone has only one observation. V gene TRBV5-1 combines with J gene TRBJ1-1; a weak D match, TRBD1 (5 bases). V was trimmed by 2 bases and J by 5 bases, leaving 10 bases between them. The germline CDR1 and CDR2 sequences are SGHRS and YFSETQ. This CDR3 region has 13 residues. In DNA, the CDR3 is TGCGCCAGCAGCTTCCGGGGGGGTACTGAAGCTTTCTTT. Translated, it gives CASSFRGGTEAFF.

The J gene is TRBJ1-3, the V gene TRBV7-6; TRBD1 is a possible D gene (6 bases). The CDR3 loop spans 19 amino acids. Germline V gene sequence: CDR1 SGHVS, CDR2 FNYEAQ. V was shortened by 5 bases and J by 4 bases, with 27 bases between the two germline ends. CDR3 in DNA: TGTGCCAGCAGCCTATACTTACCAGCCACAGGGAAAGGAGGAAACACCATATATTTT. Residues: CASSLYLPATGKGGNTIYF.

This chain links TRBV6-5 with TRBJ1-5; D uncertain. Germline values: CDR1 MNHEY, CDR2 SVGAGI. V was clipped by 5 bases and J by 5 bases, with 10 bases between them. This CDR3 is 13 amino acids long. The CDR3, as DNA: TGTGCCAGCAGTACCCGGAGAGATCAGCCCCAGCATTTT. Residues: CASSTRRDQPQHF.

The genes are TRBV28 and TRBJ2-7; D possibly corresponds to TRBD2 (7 bases). Trimming shortened V by 2 bases and J by 6 bases, and 17 bases separated the two germline ends. In germline, CDR1 is MDHEN, CDR2 SYDVKM. This CDR3 is built from 15 residues. CDR3: CASSLGGALGAEQYF. The CDR3 nucleotides are TGTGCCAGCAGTTTAGGGGGGGCCCTGGGGGCCGAGCAGTACTTC.

This clone occurred a few times. The rearrangement links TRBV7-3 to TRBJ1-6; D possibly corresponds to TRBD1 (5 bases). This CDR3 comprises 14 residues. CDR1 and CDR2 (germline): SGHTA, FQGTGA. V lost 4 bases, J lost 7 bases, and 11 bases lay in between. The chain's CDR3 is CASSWGGGNSPLHF. DNA of the CDR3: TGTGCCAGCAGCTGGGGCGGTGGAAATTCACCCCTCCACTTT.

In this sample, this clone turned up once. This chain uses TRBV11-2 with TRBJ2-1; TRBD2 matches 9 bases. Trimming removed 1 base from V and 6 bases from J; junction bases left unmatched: 7. This CDR3 is 16 amino acids long. Germline loops: CDR1 SGHAT, CDR2 FQNNGV. For the CDR3, the DNA is TGTGCCAGCAGCTTAGTAACTAGCGGGTTAAGCAATGAGCAGTTCTTC. This translates into CASSLVTSGLSNEQFF.

The V call is TRBV2, the J call TRBJ1-5, with D tentatively TRBD1 (5 bases). Germline V lookup: CDR1 SNHLY, CDR2 FYNNEI. Between the trimmed V and J ends, which lost 2 bases and 11 bases, there was a span of 13 bases. The CDR3 length is 13 residues. The CDR3 DNA is TGTGCCAGCAGTGAATCCCGGGACTCGGCCCAGCATTTT. Translating gives CASSESRDSAQHF.

This chain connects TRBV27 to TRBJ1-1; D remains unclear. Between the trimmed V and J ends, which lost 2 bases and 1 base, there was a span of 11 bases. Looked up from germline, CDR1 is MNHEY and CDR2 is SMNVEV (reference sequence). The CDR3 totals 15 residues. In DNA form, the CDR3 reads TGTGCCAGCAGTTTAAAGCCAGGTGAGAACACTGAAGCTTTCTTT. It codes for CASSLKPGENTEAFF.

The J gene is TRBJ1-4, the V gene TRBV11-3, with D uncertain. The ends were cut back, 3 bases at V and 8 bases at J, with 16 bases in the middle. CDR1 is SGHNT, CDR2 YENEEA, per germline. This CDR3 is built from 15 residues. The CDR3 here is CASSLKQVSLEKLFF. The CDR3 coding sequence is TGTGCCAGCAGCTTGAAGCAGGTATCTTTAGAAAAACTGTTTTTT.